The 7 T cell receptor beta chains given below trace back to one sample, sequenced in a study of post-analysis software for immune sequencing data. Prepared TCR beta cDNA libraries contained unique molecular identifiers. TCRdb re-called the PCR reads through MiXCR, storing one row per CDR3 protein. The profile shows about 680,000 distinct CDR3 sequences, roughly three fifths of them singletons. Regarding the study as a whole: With TRBV5-6, TRBV5-1 and TRBV20-1 included, about five TRBV segments were more frequent in patients than in controls.

These receptors are not linked to any known antigen. Input material: blood. The receptors stem from a girl aged 2-10 years with multiple sclerosis.

The chain links TRBV6-4 to TRBJ2-1, with 7 bases matching TRBD1. There are 14 residues in the CDR3. CDR1 MRHNA and CDR2 SNTAGT come from the germline V gene. J lost 6 bases, V lost 0 bases, and 2 bases had no gene match. CDR3 sequence reads: CASSDSGTVNEQFF. The CDR3 DNA is TGTGCCAGCAGTGACTCTGGGACAGTCAATGAGCAGTTCTTC.

V is TRBV12-3 or TRBV12-4 and J is TRBJ1-4; D gene unclear. The CDR3 has 15 residues. V shed 1 base and J shed 0 bases, with 6 bases lying between them. The CDR3 spells CASSLGEATNEKLFF. The CDR3 DNA reads as TGTGCCAGCAGTTTAGGGGAGGCAACTAATGAAAAACTGTTTTTT.

This clonotype has more than one count but fewer than ten. The chain uses TRBV20-1 and TRBJ2-1; D is possibly TRBD1 or TRBD2 (7 bases each). The V gene's germline CDR1 is DFQATT and CDR2 SNEGSKA (reference sequence). The CDR3 totals 17 residues. V lost 3 bases, J lost 0 bases, and 18 bases lay in between. DNA of the CDR3: TGCAGTGCTAGCCGCCGGACAGGCGGGAGCTCCTACAATGAGCAGTTCTTC. This encodes CSASRRTGGSSYNEQFF.

The rearrangement links TRBV20-1 to TRBJ2-1; D is perhaps TRBD2 (6 bases). This CDR3 is built from 12 residues. Per the germline V gene, CDR1 is DFQATT and CDR2 is SNEGSKA (reference sequence). Trimming removed 3 bases from V and 7 bases from J, with 10 bases in between. The CDR3 nucleotides are TGCAGTGCTAGTAGTAGCGGTAATGAGCAGTTCTTC. Translated, it gives CSASSSGNEQFF.

The gene calls are TRBV20-1 and TRBJ2-1, with D possibly TRBD1 on 6 matching bases. The CDR3 contains 18 residues. Germline V gene data show CDR1 as DFQATT and CDR2 as SNEGSKA (reference sequence). V lost 0 bases to trimming and J lost 5 bases, with 23 bases between them. The CDR3 DNA sequence: TGCAGTGCTAGAGATTTTAATTCCGGGACATACCTAGACAATGAGCAGTTCTTC. Protein product: CSARDFNSGTYLDNEQFF.

This clonotype has just one count. The rearrangement uses TRBV20-1 and TRBJ2-3; perhaps TRBD2 as D (6 bases). Germline loops: CDR1 DFQATT, CDR2 SNEGSKA (reference sequence). There are 17 residues in the CDR3. V gave up 2 bases and J gave up 6 bases, with 24 bases separating them. CDR3 sequence reads: CSARQLLATHRGDTQYF. DNA of the CDR3: TGCAGTGCTAGACAACTCCTAGCGACCCACCGAGGGGATACGCAGTATTTT.

The chain carries TRBV9 and TRBJ1-1, with 8 bases matching TRBD1. The CDR3 length is 18 residues. Germline V gene sequence: CDR1 SGDLS, CDR2 YYNGEE. With V trimmed by 4 bases and J by 0 bases, 14 bases remained unmatched. CDR3 sequence: CASSPTGVTGVLNTEAFF. In DNA, the CDR3 is TGTGCCAGCAGCCCGACAGGGGTGACGGGGGTCCTGAACACTGAAGCTTTCTTT.